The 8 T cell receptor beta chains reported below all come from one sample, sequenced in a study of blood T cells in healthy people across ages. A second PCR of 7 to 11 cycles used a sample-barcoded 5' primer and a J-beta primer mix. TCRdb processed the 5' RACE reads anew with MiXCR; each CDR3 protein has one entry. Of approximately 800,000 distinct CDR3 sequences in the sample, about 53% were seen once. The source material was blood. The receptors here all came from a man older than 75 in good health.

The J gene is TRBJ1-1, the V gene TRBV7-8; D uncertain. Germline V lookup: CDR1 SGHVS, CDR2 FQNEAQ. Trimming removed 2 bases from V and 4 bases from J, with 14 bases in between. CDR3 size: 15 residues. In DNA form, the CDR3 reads TGTGCCAGCAGCTTAAGCGGGTTAGTGGGCACTGAAGCTTTCTTT. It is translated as CASSLSGLVGTEAFF.

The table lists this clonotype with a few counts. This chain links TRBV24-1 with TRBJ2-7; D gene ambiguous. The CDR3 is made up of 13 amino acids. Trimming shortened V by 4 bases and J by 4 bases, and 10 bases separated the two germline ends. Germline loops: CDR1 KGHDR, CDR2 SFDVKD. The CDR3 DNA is TGTGCCACCAGTGACCCACAGCAGTACGAGCAGTACTTC. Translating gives CATSDPQQYEQYF.

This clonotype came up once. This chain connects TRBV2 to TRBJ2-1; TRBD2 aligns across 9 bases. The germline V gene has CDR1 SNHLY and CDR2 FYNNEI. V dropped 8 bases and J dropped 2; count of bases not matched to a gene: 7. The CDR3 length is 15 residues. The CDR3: CASGRSGSPYNEQFF. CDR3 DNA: TGTGCCAGCGGACGTAGCGGGAGTCCCTACAATGAGCAGTTCTTC.

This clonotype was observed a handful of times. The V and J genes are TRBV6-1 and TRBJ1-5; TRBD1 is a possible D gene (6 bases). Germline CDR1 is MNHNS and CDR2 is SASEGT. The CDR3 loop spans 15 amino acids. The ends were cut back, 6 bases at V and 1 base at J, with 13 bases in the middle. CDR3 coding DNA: TGTGCCAGCAGGAATCAGGGGACCAGCAATCAGCCCCAGCATTTT. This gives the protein CASRNQGTSNQPQHF.

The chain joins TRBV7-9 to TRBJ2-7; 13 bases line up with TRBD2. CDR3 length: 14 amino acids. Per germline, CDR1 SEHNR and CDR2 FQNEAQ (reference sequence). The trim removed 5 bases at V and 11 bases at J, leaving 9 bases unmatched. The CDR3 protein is CASSPTGLAGEEYF. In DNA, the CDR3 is TGTGCCAGCAGCCCGACCGGACTAGCGGGAGAGGAGTACTTC.

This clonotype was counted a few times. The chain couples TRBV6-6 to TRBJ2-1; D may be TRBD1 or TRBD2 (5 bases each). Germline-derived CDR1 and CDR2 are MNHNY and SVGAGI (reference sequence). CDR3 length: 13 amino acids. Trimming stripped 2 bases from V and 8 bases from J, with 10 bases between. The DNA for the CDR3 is TGTGCCAGCAGTTACGAGGGGAGCTATGAGCAGTTCTTC. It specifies CASSYEGSYEQFF.

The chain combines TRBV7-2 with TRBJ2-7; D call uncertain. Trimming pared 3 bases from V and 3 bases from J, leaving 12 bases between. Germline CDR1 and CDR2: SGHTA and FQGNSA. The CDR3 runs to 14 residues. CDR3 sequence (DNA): TGTGCCAGCAGCTTGGGTTGGCAATACTACGAGCAGTACTTC. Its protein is CASSLGWQYYEQYF. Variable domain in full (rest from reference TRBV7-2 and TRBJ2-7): GAGVSQSPSNKVTEKGKDVELRCDPISGHTALYWYRQSLGQGLEFLIYFQGNSAPDKSGLPSDRFSAERTGGSVSTLTIQRTQQEDSAVYLCASSLGWQYYEQYFGPGTRLTVT.

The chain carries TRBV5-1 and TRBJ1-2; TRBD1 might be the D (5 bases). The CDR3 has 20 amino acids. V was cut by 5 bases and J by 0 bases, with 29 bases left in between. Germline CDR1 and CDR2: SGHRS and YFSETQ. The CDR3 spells CASRSMIPGAPFPTNYGYTF. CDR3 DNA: TGCGCCAGCAGATCGATGATCCCTGGGGCCCCCTTTCCAACTAACTATGGCTACACCTTC.